This record looks at one T cell receptor beta chain sequence and its context. No antigen is known for it. TCRdb keeps only in-frame clones here, not all; method: immunoSEQ multiplex PCR. In the table there are around 58,000 clones, approximately 90% of which are singletons. These data belong to a study of OX40 agonist ivuxolimab in advanced cancers. Study overall: Three partial responders included one hepatocellular carcinoma patient and two cutaneous melanoma patients.

Trimming removed 7 bases from V and 2 bases from J, with 11 bases in between. Germline CDR1 and CDR2: LGHNA and YNFKEQ. The CDR3 is 13 residues long. Study results and limitations: Circulating CD4+ and CD8+ T cells showed clonal expansion by week 6 at 0.1 to 3.0 mg/kg. There were also nonresponders showing low normalized T-cell clonal expansion.

The sequence was obtained from an adult with an advanced solid tumor such as melanoma, head and neck, liver or kidney cancer. The chain uses TRBV4-2 and TRBJ1-2; D is ambiguous. The sample was CD4+ or CD8+ T cells sorted from blood, taken in a trial of the OX40 agonist ivuxolimab. The CDR3 loop reads CASTNDGNYGYTF. In DNA, the CDR3 is TGTGCCAGCACCAACGACGGAAACTATGGCTACACCTTC.